Sequencing of this T cell receptor (beta chain) was carried out in a study of sequential checkpoint blockade in melanoma. Study context: Randomization was 1:1 between first-line nivolumab→ipilimumab and ipilimumab→nivolumab. After nivolumab or ipilimumab alone, about two dozen patients had week-13 rebiopsies.

Treatment noted: randomized to nivolumab then ipilimumab (arm A) or the reverse (arm B). Patients had received no earlier DNA-damaging chemotherapy. Germline assignment: CDR1 SGHRS and CDR2 YFSETQ. Trimming shortened V by 0 bases and J by 1 base, and 5 bases separated the two germline ends. This CDR3 is built from 14 residues. Profiled with immunoSEQ multiplex PCR; TCRdb holds only in-frame clones, not every one. The sample includes about 9,600 clones, 27% of them seen just once. This sequence originates from a human donor with melanoma. The sample here was tumor tissue (inferred from file names), taken from a patient given nivolumab and ipilimumab in sequence. The V call is TRBV5-1, the J call TRBJ1-3; D gene uncertain. CDR3 in DNA: TGCGCCAGCAGCTTGGGGGAGTCTGGAAACACCATATATTTT. Amino acids: CASSLGESGNTIYF.